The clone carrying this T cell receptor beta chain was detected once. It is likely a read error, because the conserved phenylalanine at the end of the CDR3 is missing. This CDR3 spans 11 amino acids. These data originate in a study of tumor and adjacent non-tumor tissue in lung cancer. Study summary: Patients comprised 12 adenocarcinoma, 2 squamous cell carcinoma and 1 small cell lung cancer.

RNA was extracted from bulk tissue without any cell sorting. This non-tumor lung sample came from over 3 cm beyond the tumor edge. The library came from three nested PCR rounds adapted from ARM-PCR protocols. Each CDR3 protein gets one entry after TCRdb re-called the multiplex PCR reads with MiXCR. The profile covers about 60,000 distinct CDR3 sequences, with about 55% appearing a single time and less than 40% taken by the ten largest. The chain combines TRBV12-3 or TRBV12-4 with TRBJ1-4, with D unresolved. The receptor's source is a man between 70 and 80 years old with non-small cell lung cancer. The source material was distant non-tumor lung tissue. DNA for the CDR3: TGTGTCAGCAGTCCTCGGGTAAAACTGTTTATT. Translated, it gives CVSSPRVKLFI.